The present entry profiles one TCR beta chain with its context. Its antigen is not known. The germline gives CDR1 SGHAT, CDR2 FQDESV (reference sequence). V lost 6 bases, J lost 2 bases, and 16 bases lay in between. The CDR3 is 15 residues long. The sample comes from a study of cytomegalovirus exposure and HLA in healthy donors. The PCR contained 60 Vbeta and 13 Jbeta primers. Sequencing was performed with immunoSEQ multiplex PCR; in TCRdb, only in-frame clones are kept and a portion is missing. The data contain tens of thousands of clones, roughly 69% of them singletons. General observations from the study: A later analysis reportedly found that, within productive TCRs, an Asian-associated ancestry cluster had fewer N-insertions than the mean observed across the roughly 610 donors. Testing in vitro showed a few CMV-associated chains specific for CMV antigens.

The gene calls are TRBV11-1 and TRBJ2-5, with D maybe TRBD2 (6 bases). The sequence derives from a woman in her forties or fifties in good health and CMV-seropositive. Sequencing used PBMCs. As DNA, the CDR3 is TGTGCCAGCAGTCCGAGAGAACGGGAGCAAGAGACCCAGTACTTC. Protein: CASSPREREQETQYF.